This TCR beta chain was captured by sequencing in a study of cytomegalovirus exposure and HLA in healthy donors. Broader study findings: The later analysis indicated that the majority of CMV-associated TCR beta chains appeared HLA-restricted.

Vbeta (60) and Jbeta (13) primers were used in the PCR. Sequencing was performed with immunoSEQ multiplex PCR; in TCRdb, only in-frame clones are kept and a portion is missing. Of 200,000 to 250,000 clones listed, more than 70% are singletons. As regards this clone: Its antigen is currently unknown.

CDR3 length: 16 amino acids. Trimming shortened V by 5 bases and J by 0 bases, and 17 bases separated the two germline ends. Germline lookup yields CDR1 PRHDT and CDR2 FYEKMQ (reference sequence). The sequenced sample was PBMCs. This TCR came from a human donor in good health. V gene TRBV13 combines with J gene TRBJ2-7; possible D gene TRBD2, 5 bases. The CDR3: CASSPAAGLDSYEQYF. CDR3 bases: TGTGCCAGCAGCCCAGCCGCGGGCCTCGACTCCTACGAGCAGTACTTC.